This T cell receptor (beta chain) stems from a study of response to subunit inactivated influenza vaccine. TCRdb passed the RT-PCR reads through MiXCR, listing each CDR3 protein once. The table shows around 470,000 distinct CDR3 sequences, with around 7.7% occurring only once. Whole-study results and caveats: That few new T cells are recruited by each seasonal influenza vaccination was the authors' suggestion.

This clonotype occurred a few times. Its antigen is still unknown. The CDR3 has 17 amino acids. The germline V gene has CDR1 LGHNA and CDR2 YNFKEQ. The junction had 8 bases not matched to a gene; V was cut back by 4 bases and J by 0 bases. The genes are TRBV4-2 and TRBJ2-3; 9 bases align to TRBD2. The sequence was collected from a man aged 45 to 70 who received an inactivated influenza vaccine. The sample consisted of PBMCs from blood, taken around 2 years after vaccination. The CDR3 nucleotides are TGTGCCAGCAGCCGCGCTAGCGGGACCATTAGCACAGATACGCAGTATTTT. It specifies CASSRASGTISTDTQYF.